This TCR beta chain was identified during a study of T cell repertoires in cytomegalovirus infection. One entry per CDR3 protein, called by TCRdb with MiXCR from the reads. The sample carries approximately 1,000,000 distinct CDR3 sequences, roughly 30% recorded once. This clonotype has a count of ten or more. The antigen is not known. Between the trimmed V and J ends, which lost 5 bases and 9 bases, there was a span of 11 bases. CDR1 is SEHNR, CDR2 FQNEAQ, per germline (reference sequence). CDR3 size: 12 residues. The receptor was derived from a human donor in good health (CMV status not recorded). Some clones in this sample may be carry-over from other donors' samples. Sample: cultured CD8+ T cells from PBMCs, taken from culture after CMV antigen stimulation. This rearrangement joins TRBV7-9 to TRBJ2-1; D remains unclear. DNA of the CDR3: TGTGCCAGCAGCACGCGACTTCTTGAGCAGTTCTTC. Translating gives CASSTRLLEQFF.